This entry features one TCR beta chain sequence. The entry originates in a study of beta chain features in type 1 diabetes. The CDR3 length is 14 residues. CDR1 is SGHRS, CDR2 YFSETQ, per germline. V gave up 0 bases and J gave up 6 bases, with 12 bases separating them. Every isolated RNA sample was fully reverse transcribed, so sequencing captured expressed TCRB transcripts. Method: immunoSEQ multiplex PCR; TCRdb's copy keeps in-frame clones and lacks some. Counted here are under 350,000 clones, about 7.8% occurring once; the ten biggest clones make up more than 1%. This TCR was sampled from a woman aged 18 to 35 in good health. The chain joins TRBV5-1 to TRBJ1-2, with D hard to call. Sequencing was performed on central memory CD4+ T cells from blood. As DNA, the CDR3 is TGCGCCAGCAGCTTGGAATCGGCGAAGGATGGCTACACCTTC. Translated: CASSLESAKDGYTF.